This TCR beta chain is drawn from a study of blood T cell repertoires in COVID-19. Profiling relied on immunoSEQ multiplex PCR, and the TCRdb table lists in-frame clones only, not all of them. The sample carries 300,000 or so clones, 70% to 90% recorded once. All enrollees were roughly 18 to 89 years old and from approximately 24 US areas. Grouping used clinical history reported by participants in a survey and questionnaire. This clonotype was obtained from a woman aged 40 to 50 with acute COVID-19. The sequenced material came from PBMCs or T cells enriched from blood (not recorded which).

The CDR3 spells CASSEGHMYQETQYF. The CDR3 DNA reads as TGCGCCAGCAGTGAGGGCCATATGTACCAAGAGACCCAGTACTTC. The chain is built from TRBV4-3 and TRBJ2-5; the D gene is possibly TRBD2 (5 bases). Germline CDR1 LGHNA, CDR2 YSLEER. This CDR3 has 15 residues. V shed 6 bases and J shed 0 bases, with 14 bases lying between them.